This T cell receptor beta chain came from a study of blood T cell repertoires in COVID-19. Study-level information: Material from acute and convalescent COVID-19 was sourced from the United States, Italy and Spain. Sources were T cells, B-cell-depleted T cells, or PBMCs; the material itself was cDNA or gDNA.

The CDR3 consists of 15 residues. Deletions cut 5 bases from V and 7 bases from J, with 21 bases between. Looked up from germline, CDR1 is SGHAT and CDR2 is FQNNGV. Assay: immunoSEQ multiplex PCR; the TCRdb copy retains only in-frame clones and omits some. This table has hundreds of thousands of clones, around 89% appearing once. Sequenced sample: peripheral blood. The rearrangement links TRBV11-2 to TRBJ2-7; D is possibly TRBD1 (8 bases). The source of this sequence is a woman under 40 with acute or convalescent COVID-19. Written as DNA, the CDR3 is TGTGCCAGCAGCCACAGGGGGGGTGTGGTGGAGGAGCAGTACTTC. Translated, it gives CASSHRGGVVEEQYF.